This TCR beta chain was retrieved from a study of PD-1 blockade in mismatch repair-deficient tumors. V was trimmed by 2 bases and J by 8 bases, leaving 14 bases between them. Germline values: CDR1 SGHRS, CDR2 YFSETQ. The CDR3 sequence is 14 residues long. TCRdb's table, derived via immunoSEQ multiplex PCR, lists solely in-frame clones and lacks some. This table holds 3,500 to 4,500 clones, around 79% found once. Study-wide results and limits: Tumor-resident clones, often absent from pretreatment blood, expanded after pembrolizumab and then contracted.

About this clone itself: Its antigen is still unknown.

Time point: archival surgical resection tumor tissue. The sequencing used primary tumor tissue, collected from a patient treated with pembrolizumab. The clonotype comes from an adult with mismatch repair-deficient cancer. The V call is TRBV5-1, the J call TRBJ2-1; a possible D gene is TRBD2 (6 bases). The CDR3 spells CASSLGGKGDEQFF. The CDR3 region has the DNA TGCGCCAGCAGCTTAGGAGGGAAAGGAGATGAGCAGTTCTTC.